What follows describes a single T cell receptor (beta chain). Germline-derived CDR1 and CDR2 are LGHDT and YNNKEL (reference sequence). The CDR3 contains 13 residues. With 5 bases removed from V and 1 base from J, the gap between germline ends came to 6 bases. This entry is derived from a study of blood T cell repertoires in COVID-19. Study-wide context: The origin of the acute and convalescent COVID-19 samples was the United States, Italy and Spain. From T cells, B-cell-depleted T cells, or PBMCs came the material, which was cDNA or gDNA.

As handled by the study authors: Nucleated cell number was recorded as an estimate derived from reference gene primer amplification. Some clones are missing from TCRdb's copy, which holds only in-frame ones; the method was immunoSEQ multiplex PCR. The V and J calls and clone size are taken from that table; D and trimming were inferred from the DNA. The data show 350,000 to 500,000 clones, 70% to 90% seen once. The Seattle site enrolled patients during active infection and followed them longitudinally. The chain has TRBV3-1 (or the pseudogene TRBV3-2) and TRBJ2-1; tentative D call: TRBD1 (6 bases). This clonotype was obtained from a man aged 18 to 29 with COVID-19, enrolled during active disease. Material for sequencing was peripheral blood. Here the CDR3 DNA reads TGTGCCAGCAGCAGGGGGTCCTACAATGAGCAGTTCTTC. Protein: CASSRGSYNEQFF.